The 20 T cell receptor beta chains below come from one sample, sequenced in a study of immune evolution from preneoplasia to lung adenocarcinoma. Sequencing was performed with immunoSEQ multiplex PCR; in TCRdb, only in-frame clones are kept and a portion is missing. The sample lists 20,000 to 25,000 clones; 75% were seen once. Material: FFPE invasive lung adenocarcinoma tissue. The receptors were sampled from a person aged 55 to 69 with lung adenocarcinoma.

The chain carries TRBV11-3 and TRBJ2-3; weak D call: TRBD1 (7 bases). Looked up from germline, CDR1 is SGHNT and CDR2 is YENEEA. This CDR3 has 14 residues. Trimming left V 3 bases short and J 4 bases short, with 11 bases between. The CDR3: CASSLGGQADTQYF. CDR3 bases: TGTGCCAGCAGCTTGGGAGGACAGGCAGATACGCAGTATTTT.

The chain recombines TRBV27 with TRBJ2-3; D is possibly TRBD2 (7 bases). Germline V gene sequence: CDR1 MNHEY, CDR2 SMNVEV (reference sequence). Trimming cost V 3 bases and J 5 bases, with 18 bases left between them. This CDR3 is built from 16 residues. The CDR3 reads CASSLKGGRAIDTQYF. As DNA, the CDR3 is TGTGCCAGCAGTTTGAAGGGGGGGAGGGCCATAGATACGCAGTATTTT.

The chain joins TRBV9 to TRBJ2-1; 10 nucleotides agree with TRBD2. This CDR3 contains 17 residues. V trimming: 1 base; J trimming: 1 base; junction bases outside the gene matches: 5. From germline, CDR1 is SGDLS and CDR2 YYNGEE. CDR3: CASSVQREGRSYNEQFF. For the CDR3, the DNA is TGTGCCAGCAGCGTACAGCGGGAGGGCCGGTCCTACAATGAGCAGTTCTTC.

In the case of this clone: In the same sample, other DNA sequences code for this CDR3. V gene TRBV6-5 combines with J gene TRBJ2-7; no firm D call. The ends were cut back, 8 bases at V and 0 bases at J, with 11 bases in the middle. This CDR3 is built from 13 residues. Germline CDR1 MNHEY, CDR2 SVGAGI. The CDR3 loop reads CASLRLGSYEQYF. For the CDR3, the DNA is TGTGCCAGCCTCAGGTTAGGCTCCTACGAGCAGTACTTC.

This rearrangement joins TRBV2 to TRBJ2-1; 10 bases fit TRBD2. The V gene's germline CDR1 is SNHLY and CDR2 FYNNEI. The CDR3 extends over 14 amino acids. The V segment lost 7 bases and the J segment 3 bases; nucleotides outside the gene matches: 3. The CDR3 nucleotides are TGTGCCAGCACGAGGACTAGCGGCTACAATGAGCAGTTCTTC. It specifies CASTRTSGYNEQFF.

The chain uses TRBV30 and TRBJ1-1; possibly TRBD1 for D (5 bases). This CDR3 contains 16 residues. V was trimmed by 4 bases and J by 0 bases, leaving 18 bases between them. In germline, CDR1 is GTSNPN, CDR2 SVGIG (reference sequence). In DNA form, the CDR3 reads TGTGCCTGGAACCCTGGAAATCGGGGGATGAACACTGAAGCTTTCTTT. It codes for CAWNPGNRGMNTEAFF.

This sequence joins TRBV4-2 and TRBJ1-1; D possibly corresponds to TRBD1 (5 bases). Germline V CDR1 and CDR2: LGHNA, YNFKEQ. The ends were cut back, 3 bases at V and 1 base at J, with 15 bases in the middle. CDR3 length: 16 amino acids. For the CDR3, the DNA is TGTGCCAGCAGCCACCTAGGAGGGACCTCGAACACTGAAGCTTTCTTT. Translation: CASSHLGGTSNTEAFF.

This sequence joins TRBV6-1 and TRBJ1-1, with D possibly being TRBD1 (6 bases). V gave up 5 bases and J gave up 4 bases, with 11 bases separating them. The germline gives CDR1 MNHNS, CDR2 SASEGT. This CDR3 region has 13 residues. CDR3 sequence reads: CASSKQGITEAFF. CDR3 sequence (DNA): TGTGCCAGCAGTAAACAGGGAATCACTGAAGCTTTCTTT.

The chain is built from TRBV11-2 and TRBJ2-7; 11 nucleotides match TRBD2. The J segment lost 5 bases and the V segment lost 5 bases, leaving 14 bases of the junction unmatched. The CDR3 contains 17 residues. Germline loops: CDR1 SGHAT, CDR2 FQNNGV. CDR3 region: CASSLEGSASGRNEQYF. Written as DNA, the CDR3 is TGTGCCAGCAGCCTTGAGGGATCGGCTAGCGGGAGGAACGAGCAGTACTTC.

The chain combines TRBV5-1 with TRBJ2-5, with 10 bases matching TRBD2. The junction had 9 bases not matched to a gene; V was cut back by 2 bases and J by 5 bases. The CDR3 is 16 amino acids. From germline, CDR1 is SGHRS and CDR2 YFSETQ. The CDR3 region has the DNA TGCGCCAGCAGCTTCGGGCTAGCGGGAGCAGGGGAGACCCAGTACTTC. Translated: CASSFGLAGAGETQYF.

The chain employs TRBV6-5 and TRBJ1-5; weak D call: TRBD1 (6 bases). V lost 2 bases to trimming and J lost 8 bases, with 13 bases between them. This CDR3 comprises 14 residues. Germline-derived CDR1 and CDR2 are MNHEY and SVGAGI. The CDR3 region is CASSYRGAREPQHF. CDR3 nucleotides: TGTGCCAGCAGTTACCGGGGGGCTAGGGAGCCCCAGCATTTT.

This clone was counted once. The chain employs TRBV28 and TRBJ2-7; perhaps TRBD1 as D (6 bases). The CDR3 length is 15 residues. Germline CDR1 MDHEN, CDR2 SYDVKM. The germline V and J ends were trimmed by 5 bases and 3 bases, with 17 bases remaining between them. Here the CDR3 DNA reads TGTGCCAGCAGTACCCCGACAGGAGGCGGCTACGAGCAGTACTTC. It translates to CASSTPTGGGYEQYF.

The chain couples TRBV18 to TRBJ2-1; TRBD2 might be the D (6 bases). Germline V lookup: CDR1 KGHSH, CDR2 LQKENI. The length of the CDR3 is 13 residues. Between the trimmed V and J ends, which lost 0 bases and 12 bases, there was a span of 12 bases. Here the CDR3 DNA reads TGTGCCAGCTCACCACCTGCGCCTAGCGCGCAGTTCTTC. The encoded protein is CASSPPAPSAQFF.

The chain links TRBV28 to TRBJ1-2, with D hard to call. Germline values: CDR1 MDHEN, CDR2 SYDVKM. Trimming shortened V by 7 bases and J by 8 bases, and 11 bases separated the two germline ends. The CDR3 runs 11 residues. CDR3 loop: CASTSRIGYTF. As DNA, the CDR3 is TGTGCCAGCACCTCCAGGATAGGCTACACCTTC.

The rearrangement uses TRBV9 and TRBJ2-3; D may match TRBD1 or TRBD2 (5 bases each). V lost 4 bases to trimming and J lost 7 bases, with 22 bases between them. The CDR3 is 16 residues long. Per germline, CDR1 SGDLS and CDR2 YYNGEE. In DNA, the CDR3 is TGTGCCAGCAGCCCCGGCCAGGGCCTAGGACTCTATACGCAGTATTTT. Translated, it gives CASSPGQGLGLYTQYF.

V and J are TRBV10-2 and TRBJ2-1; possibly TRBD2 for D (6 bases). V was trimmed by 8 bases and J by 7 bases, leaving 21 bases between them. The CDR3 sequence is 15 residues long. Germline loops: CDR1 WSHSY, CDR2 SAAADI. This CDR3 reads CASGSPSAQRNEQFF. The CDR3 nucleotides are TGCGCCAGCGGGTCCCCTAGCGCCCAGCGGAATGAGCAGTTCTTC.

The chain has TRBV9 and TRBJ2-3; TRBD2 matches 7 bases. CDR1 is SGDLS, CDR2 YYNGEE, per germline. The junction had 6 bases not matched to a gene; V was cut back by 3 bases and J by 5 bases. The CDR3 sequence is 14 residues long. The CDR3: CASSERLARDTQYF. For the CDR3, the DNA is TGTGCCAGCAGCGAACGACTAGCCAGAGATACGCAGTATTTT. The variable domain in full, with the rest retrieved from reference TRBV9 and TRBJ2-3, is DSGVTQTPKHLITATGQRVTLRCSPRSGDLSVYWYQQSLDQGLQFLIQYYNGEERAKGNILERFSAQQFPDLHSELNLSSLELGDSALYFCASSERLARDTQYFGPGTRLTVL.

This rearrangement joins TRBV30 to TRBJ2-3; possible D gene TRBD1, 5 bases. Germline CDR1 is GTSNPN and CDR2 is SVGIG (reference sequence). This CDR3 region has 15 residues. V lost 1 base, J lost 3 bases, and 14 bases lay in between. The CDR3 here is CAWSEGNIRTDTQYF. The CDR3 nucleotides are TGTGCCTGGAGTGAGGGGAATATTAGAACAGATACGCAGTATTTT.

In the case of this clone: An end of the junction differs from the germline gene, which may be a read error. The V gene is TRBV6-5, the J gene TRBJ1-1, with D possibly TRBD1 on 5 matching bases. Per germline, CDR1 MNHEY and CDR2 SVGAGI. The CDR3 covers 14 residues. The CDR3, as DNA: TGTGCCAGCAGTTACGATCGGATTGGGACTGTAGCTTTCTTT. It yields the protein CASSYDRIGTVAFF.

V is TRBV5-1 and J is TRBJ2-1; either TRBD1 or TRBD2 may supply D (5 bases each). CDR3 length: 14 amino acids. The V and J ends lost 3 bases and 8 bases respectively, with 15 bases between them. Germline V gene data show CDR1 as SGHRS and CDR2 as YFSETQ. The CDR3 protein is CASSSGTPGDEQFF. The CDR3, as DNA: TGCGCCAGCAGCTCCGGGACCCCGGGCGATGAGCAGTTCTTC.